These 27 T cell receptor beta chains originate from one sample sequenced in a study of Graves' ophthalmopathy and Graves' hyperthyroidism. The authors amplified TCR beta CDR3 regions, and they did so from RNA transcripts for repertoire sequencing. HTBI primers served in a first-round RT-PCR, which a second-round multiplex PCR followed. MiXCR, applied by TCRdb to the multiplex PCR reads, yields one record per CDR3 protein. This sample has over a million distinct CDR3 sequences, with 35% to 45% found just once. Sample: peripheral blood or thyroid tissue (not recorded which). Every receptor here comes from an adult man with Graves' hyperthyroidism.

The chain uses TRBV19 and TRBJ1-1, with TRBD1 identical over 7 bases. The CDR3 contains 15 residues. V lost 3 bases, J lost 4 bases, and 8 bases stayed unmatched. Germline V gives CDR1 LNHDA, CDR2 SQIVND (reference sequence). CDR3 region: CASSIQGTAVTEAFF. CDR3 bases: TGTGCCAGTAGTATTCAAGGGACAGCGGTCACTGAAGCTTTCTTT.

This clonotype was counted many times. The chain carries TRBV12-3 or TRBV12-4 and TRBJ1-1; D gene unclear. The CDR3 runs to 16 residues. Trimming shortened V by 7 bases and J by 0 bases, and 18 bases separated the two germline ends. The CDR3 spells CASTPGYTIMNTEAFF. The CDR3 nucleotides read TGTGCCAGCACCCCGGGATACACTATCATGAACACTGAAGCTTTCTTT.

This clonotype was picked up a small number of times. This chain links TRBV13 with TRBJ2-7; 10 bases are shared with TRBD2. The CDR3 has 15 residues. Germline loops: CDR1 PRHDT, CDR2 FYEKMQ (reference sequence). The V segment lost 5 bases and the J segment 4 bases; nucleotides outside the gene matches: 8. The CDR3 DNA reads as TGTGCCAGCAGCGAGAGGACTAGCGGTCGTTACGAGCAGTACTTC. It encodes CASSERTSGRYEQYF. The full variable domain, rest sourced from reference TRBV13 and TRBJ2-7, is AAGVIQSPRHLIKEKRETATLKCYPIPRHDTVYWYQQGPGQDPQFLISFYEKMQSDKGSIPDRFSAQQFSDYHSELNMSSLELGDSALYFCASSERTSGRYEQYFGPGTRLTVT.

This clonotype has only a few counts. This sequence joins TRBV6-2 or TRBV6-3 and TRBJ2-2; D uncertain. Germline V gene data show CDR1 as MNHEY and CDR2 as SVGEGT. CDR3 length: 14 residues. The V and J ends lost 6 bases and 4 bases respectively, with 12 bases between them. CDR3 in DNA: TGTGCCAGCAGCCCGCTCCCTTTCACCGGGGAGCTGTTTTTT. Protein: CASSPLPFTGELFF.

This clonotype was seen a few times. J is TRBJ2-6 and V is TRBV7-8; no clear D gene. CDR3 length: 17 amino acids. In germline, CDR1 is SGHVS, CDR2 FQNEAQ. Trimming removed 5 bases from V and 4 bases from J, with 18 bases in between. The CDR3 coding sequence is TGTGCCAGCAGCCAAGTTTCGGGTTTTATGGGGGCCAACGTCCTGACTTTC. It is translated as CASSQVSGFMGANVLTF.

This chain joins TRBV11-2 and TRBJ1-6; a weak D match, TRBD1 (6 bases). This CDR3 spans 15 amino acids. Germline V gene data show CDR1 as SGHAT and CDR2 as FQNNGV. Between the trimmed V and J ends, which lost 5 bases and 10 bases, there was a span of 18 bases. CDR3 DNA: TGTGCCAGCAGCACGCCGGCACAGGGCGGATCACCCCTCCACTTT. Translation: CASSTPAQGGSPLHF.

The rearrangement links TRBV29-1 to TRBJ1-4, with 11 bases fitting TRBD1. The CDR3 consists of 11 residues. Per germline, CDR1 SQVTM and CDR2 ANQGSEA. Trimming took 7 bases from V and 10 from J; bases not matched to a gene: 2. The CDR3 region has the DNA TGCAGCGCGGGGACAGGGGGAAAACTGTTTTTT. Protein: CSAGTGGKLFF.

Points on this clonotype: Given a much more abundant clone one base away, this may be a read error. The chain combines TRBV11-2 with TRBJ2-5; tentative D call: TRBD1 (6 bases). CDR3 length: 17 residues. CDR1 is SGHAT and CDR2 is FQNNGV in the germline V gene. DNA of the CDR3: TGTGCCAACAGCTTAGTTGGGGGTACGGGACATACGGAGACCCAGTACTTC. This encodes CANSLVGGTGHTETQYF.

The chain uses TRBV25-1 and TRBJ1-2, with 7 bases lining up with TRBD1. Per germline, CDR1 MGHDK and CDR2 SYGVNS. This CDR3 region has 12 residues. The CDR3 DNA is TGTGCTAGGACAGGCCTCAACTATGGCTACACCTTC. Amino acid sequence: CARTGLNYGYTF.

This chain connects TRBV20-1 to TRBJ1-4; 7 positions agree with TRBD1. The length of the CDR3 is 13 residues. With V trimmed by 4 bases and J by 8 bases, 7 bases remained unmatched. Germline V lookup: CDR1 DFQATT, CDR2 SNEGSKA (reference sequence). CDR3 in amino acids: CSATDRVREKLFF. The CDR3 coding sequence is TGCAGTGCTACAGACAGGGTACGGGAAAAACTGTTTTTT.

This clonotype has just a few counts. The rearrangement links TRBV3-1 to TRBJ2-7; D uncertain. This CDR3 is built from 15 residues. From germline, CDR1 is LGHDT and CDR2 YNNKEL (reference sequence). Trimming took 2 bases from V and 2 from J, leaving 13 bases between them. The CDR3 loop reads CASSQTTRSPYEQYF. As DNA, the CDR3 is TGTGCCAGCAGCCAAACCACTCGATCCCCCTACGAGCAGTACTTC.

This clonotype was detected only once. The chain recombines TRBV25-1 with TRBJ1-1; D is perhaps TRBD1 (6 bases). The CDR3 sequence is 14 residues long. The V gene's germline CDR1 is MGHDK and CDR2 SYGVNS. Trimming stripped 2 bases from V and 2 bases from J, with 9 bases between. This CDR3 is CASSEPGHNTEAFF. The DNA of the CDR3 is TGTGCCAGCAGTGAACCGGGACATAACACTGAAGCTTTCTTT.

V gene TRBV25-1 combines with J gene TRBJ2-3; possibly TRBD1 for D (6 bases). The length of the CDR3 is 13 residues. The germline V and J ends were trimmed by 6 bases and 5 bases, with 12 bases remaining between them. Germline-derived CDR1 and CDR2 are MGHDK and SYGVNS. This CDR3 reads CASSLEGGDTQYF. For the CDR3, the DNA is TGTGCCAGCAGCTTAGAAGGGGGAGATACGCAGTATTTT.

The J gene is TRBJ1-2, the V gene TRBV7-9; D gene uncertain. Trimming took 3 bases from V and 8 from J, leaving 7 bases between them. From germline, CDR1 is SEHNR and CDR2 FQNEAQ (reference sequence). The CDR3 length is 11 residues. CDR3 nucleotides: TGTGCCAGCAGCTTCCGATCGGGCTACACCTTC. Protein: CASSFRSGYTF.

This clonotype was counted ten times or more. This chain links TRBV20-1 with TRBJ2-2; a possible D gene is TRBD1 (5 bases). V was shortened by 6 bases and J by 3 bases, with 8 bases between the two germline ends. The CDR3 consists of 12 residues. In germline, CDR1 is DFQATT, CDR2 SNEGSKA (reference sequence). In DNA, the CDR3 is TGCAGTGCGCGACAGTACACCGGGGAGCTGTTTTTT. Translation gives CSARQYTGELFF.

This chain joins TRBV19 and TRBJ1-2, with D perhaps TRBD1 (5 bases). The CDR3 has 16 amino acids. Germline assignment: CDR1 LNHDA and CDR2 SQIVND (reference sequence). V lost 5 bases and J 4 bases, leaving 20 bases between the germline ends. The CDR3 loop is CASSQRPVREAYGYTF. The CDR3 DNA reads TGTGCCAGTAGTCAACGCCCGGTCAGGGAGGCCTATGGCTACACCTTC.

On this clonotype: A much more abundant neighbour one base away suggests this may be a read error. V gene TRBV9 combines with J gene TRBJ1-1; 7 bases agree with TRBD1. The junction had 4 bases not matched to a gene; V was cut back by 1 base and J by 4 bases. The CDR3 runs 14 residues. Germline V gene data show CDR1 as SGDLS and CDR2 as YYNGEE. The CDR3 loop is CASSVQGGGTEAFF. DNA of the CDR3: TGTGCCAGCAGCGTACAGGGGGGCGGCACTGAAGCTTTCTTT.

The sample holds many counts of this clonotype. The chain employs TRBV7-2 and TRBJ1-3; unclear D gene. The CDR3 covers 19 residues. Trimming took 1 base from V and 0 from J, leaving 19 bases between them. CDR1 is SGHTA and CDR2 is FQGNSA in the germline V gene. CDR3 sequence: CASSLVYGGQDDSGNTIYF. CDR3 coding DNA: TGTGCCAGCAGCTTAGTTTACGGAGGCCAGGACGACTCTGGAAACACCATATATTTT.

In nucleotides, the CDR3 is TGCGCCAGCAGCCAAGACGTCGGGCCCTACGAGCAGTACTTC. It yields the protein CASSQDVGPYEQYF. This chain uses TRBV4-1 with TRBJ2-7; D call uncertain. V dropped 0 bases and J dropped 2 bases, with 8 bases sitting between them. Germline V gene lookup returns CDR1 MGHRA and CDR2 YSYEKL. This CDR3 spans 14 amino acids.

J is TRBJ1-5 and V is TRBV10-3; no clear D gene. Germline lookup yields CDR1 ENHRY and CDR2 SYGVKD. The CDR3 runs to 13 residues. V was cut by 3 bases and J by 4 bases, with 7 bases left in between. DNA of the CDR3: TGTGCCATCAGTGACTCGATAAATCAGCCCCAGCATTTT. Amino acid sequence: CAISDSINQPQHF.

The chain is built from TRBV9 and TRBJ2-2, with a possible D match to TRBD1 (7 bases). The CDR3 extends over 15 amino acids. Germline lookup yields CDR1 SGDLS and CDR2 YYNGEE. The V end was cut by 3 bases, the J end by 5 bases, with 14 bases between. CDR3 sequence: CASSGEGAGTGELFF. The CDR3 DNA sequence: TGTGCCAGCAGCGGAGAGGGGGCGGGGACCGGGGAGCTGTTTTTT.

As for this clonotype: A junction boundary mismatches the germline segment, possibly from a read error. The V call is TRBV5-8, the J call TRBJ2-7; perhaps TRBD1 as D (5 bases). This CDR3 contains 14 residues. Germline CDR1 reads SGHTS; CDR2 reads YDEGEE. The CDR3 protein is CASSPTKQAPVSSF. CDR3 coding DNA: TGTGCCAGCAGCCCTACAAAACAGGCCCCGGTCTCTTCTTTC.

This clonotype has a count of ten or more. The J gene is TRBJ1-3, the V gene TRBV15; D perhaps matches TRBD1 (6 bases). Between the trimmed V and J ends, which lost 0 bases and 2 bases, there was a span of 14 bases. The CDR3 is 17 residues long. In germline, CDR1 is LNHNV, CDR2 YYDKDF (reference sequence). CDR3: CATSREAGATAGNTIYF. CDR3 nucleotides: TGTGCCACCAGCAGAGAGGCAGGGGCGACTGCTGGAAACACCATATATTTT.

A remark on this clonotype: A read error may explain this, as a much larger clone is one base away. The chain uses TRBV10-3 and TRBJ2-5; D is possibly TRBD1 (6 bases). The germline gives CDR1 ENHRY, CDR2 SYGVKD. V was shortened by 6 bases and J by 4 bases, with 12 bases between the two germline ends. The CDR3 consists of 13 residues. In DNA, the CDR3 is TGTGCCATCAGCGCCCGACAGGTAGAGACCCAGTACTTC. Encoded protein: CAISARQVETQYF.

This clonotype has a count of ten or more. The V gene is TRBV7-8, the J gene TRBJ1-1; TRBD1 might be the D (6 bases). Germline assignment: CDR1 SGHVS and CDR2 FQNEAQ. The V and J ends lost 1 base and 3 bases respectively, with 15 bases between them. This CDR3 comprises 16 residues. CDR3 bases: TGTGCCAGCAGCTTAGGGTCACAGGGCCGGGACACTGAAGCTTTCTTT. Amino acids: CASSLGSQGRDTEAFF.

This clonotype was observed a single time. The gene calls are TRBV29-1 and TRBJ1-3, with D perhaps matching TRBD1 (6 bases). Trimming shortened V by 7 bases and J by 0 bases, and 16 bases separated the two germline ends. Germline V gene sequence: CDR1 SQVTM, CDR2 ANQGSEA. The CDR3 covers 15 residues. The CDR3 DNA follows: TGCAGCGCCTCCAGGGGAACGAGCTCTGGAAACACCATATATTTT. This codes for CSASRGTSSGNTIYF.

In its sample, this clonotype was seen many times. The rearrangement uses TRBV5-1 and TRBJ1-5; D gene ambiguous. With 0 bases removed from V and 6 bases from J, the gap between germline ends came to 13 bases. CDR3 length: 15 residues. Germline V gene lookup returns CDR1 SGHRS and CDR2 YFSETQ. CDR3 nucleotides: TGCGCCAGCAGCTTGGCCGGGCAGAAGGGTCAGCCCCAGCATTTT. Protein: CASSLAGQKGQPQHF.